A single T cell receptor (beta chain) is shown here with its context. Its antigen is not identified. This entry comes from a study of vaccination and CD4 T cells after COVID-19. Study background: Two of the convalescents were Hispanic, and the group consisted of six males and four females. Post-COVID sampling occurred a median around 97 days after diagnosis (range 35 to 161).

Treatment here: approximately 11-day PBMC culture with coronavirus spike peptide pools or control peptides (ViraFEST assay). An Oncomine TCR Beta short-read assay was used to sequence the DNA from cultured CD4+ T cells. Genomic DNA was extracted from cultured CD4+ T cells. TCRdb analysed the PCR reads with MiXCR anew, one entry per CDR3 protein. The sample consists of fewer than 4,500 distinct CDR3 sequences, less than 20% of them appearing once. The sample was CD4+ T cells from blood, cultured in vitro. This TCR derives from a human donor who had recovered from COVID-19.

DNA of the CDR3: TGTGCCAGCAGCCTACTAAGGGCGGCTGAAGCTTTCTTT. This sequence encodes CASSLLRAAEAFF. This rearrangement joins TRBV12-3 or TRBV12-4 to TRBJ1-1; the D is unclear. The CDR3 has 13 residues. V was clipped by 6 bases and J by 6 bases, with 14 bases between them.